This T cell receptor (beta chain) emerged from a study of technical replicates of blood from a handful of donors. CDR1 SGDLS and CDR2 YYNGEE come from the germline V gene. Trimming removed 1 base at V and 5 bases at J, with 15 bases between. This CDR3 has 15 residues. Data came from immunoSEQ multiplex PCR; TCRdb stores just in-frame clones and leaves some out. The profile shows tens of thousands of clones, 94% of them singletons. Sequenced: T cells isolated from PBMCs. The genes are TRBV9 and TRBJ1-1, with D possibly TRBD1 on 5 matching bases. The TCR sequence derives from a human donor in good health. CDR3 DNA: TGTGCCAGCAGCGTAAATGGGCAGGGAGGGACTGAAGCTTTCTTT. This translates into CASSVNGQGGTEAFF. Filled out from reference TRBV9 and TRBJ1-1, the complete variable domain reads DSGVTQTPKHLITATGQRVTLRCSPRSGDLSVYWYQQSLDQGLQFLIQYYNGEERAKGNILERFSAQQFPDLHSELNLSSLELGDSALYFCASSVNGQGGTEAFFGQGTRLTVV.